A selection of T cell receptor beta chains follows, all from one sample in a study of blood T cell repertoires in COVID-19. Assay: immunoSEQ multiplex PCR; the TCRdb copy retains only in-frame clones and omits some. The sample includes under 150,000 clones, around 85% of them seen just once. Sequencing used peripheral blood. The receptors here all came from a woman between 50 and 59 years old who had recovered from COVID-19. Both conserved end residues are part of each CDR3. Each record gives: clone size, D gene, CDR3 length, V gene, J gene, CDR3 DNA, CDR3 protein. A D gene is named only where the DNA matches it firmly. Clone sizes are given selectively: once, few, many, or a class where the clone is expanded.

>NA|NA|12|TRBV29-1|TRBJ1-2
TGCAGCGTTGGACAGGATCTCTATGGCTACACCTTC
CSVGQDLYGYTF
>NA|TRBD1|12|TRBV19|TRBJ1-2
TGTGCCAGCAGAGACAGGGTTGAGGGCTACACCTTC
CASRDRVEGYTF
>few|TRBD1|14|TRBV19|TRBJ1-5
TGTGCCAGTAGTACCTCTCAGGGGGCGAAGCCCCAGCATTTT
CASSTSQGAKPQHF
>NA|NA|16|TRBV5-5|TRBJ2-1
TGTGCCAGCAGCTTGGCCCCTTTGGGGCCAGGCAATGAGCAGTTCTTC
CASSLAPLGPGNEQFF
>NA|TRBD2|14|TRBV28|TRBJ2-5
TGTGCCAGCAGTTCCAGACTAGCGGGAGAGACCCAGTACTTC
CASSSRLAGETQYF
>few|NA|15|TRBV19|TRBJ2-1
TGTGCCAGTAGTCCCAGGGAAGGGGGATACAATGAGCAGTTCTTC
CASSPREGGYNEQFF
>NA|TRBD1|15|TRBV25-1|TRBJ1-2
TGTGCCAGCAGTGAGATGGACAGGGGCACCTATGGCTACACCTTC
CASSEMDRGTYGYTF
>NA|TRBD2|15|TRBV14|TRBJ2-7
TGTGCCAGCAGCCAAGGGGCTAGCGGGGGCTACGAGCAGTACTTC
CASSQGASGGYEQYF
>NA|NA|15|TRBV2|TRBJ1-1
TGTGCCAGCAGTGAACAAGGGAGCCTGAACACTGAAGCTTTCTTT
CASSEQGSLNTEAFF
>NA|NA|14|TRBV7-8|TRBJ2-3
TGTGCCAGCAGCTTAGTGGCAGGAACAGATACGCAGTATTTT
CASSLVAGTDTQYF
>NA|TRBD1|15|TRBV18|TRBJ2-7
TGTGCCAGCTCACCACGGGACAGGGGCGGGGGGGAGCAGTACTTC
CASSPRDRGGGEQYF
>few|NA|16|TRBV10-3|TRBJ1-5
TGTGCCATCAGTGAGTCAAGGACAGTCTTGGGTCAGCCCCAGCATTTT
CAISESRTVLGQPQHF
>NA|TRBD2|19|TRBV4-3|TRBJ2-7
TGCGCCAGCAGCCCTCGACTAGCGGGGGGTAACCGGCTTTCCTACGAGCAGTACTTC
CASSPRLAGGNRLSYEQYF
>NA|NA|16|TRBV25-1|TRBJ1-4
TGTGCCACCTCACCGGGGAAAGTGGTTACTAATGAAAAACTGTTTTTT
CATSPGKVVTNEKLFF
>NA|TRBD2|15|TRBV7-9|TRBJ2-1
TGTGCCAGCAGCTTTCGGGGGGAGCGCTCCTATGAGCAGTTCTTC
CASSFRGERSYEQFF
>NA|NA|13|TRBV18|TRBJ1-1
TGTGCCAGCTCACCTAGTAGGGAGACTGAAGCTTTCTTT
CASSPSRETEAFF
>NA|TRBD2|12|TRBV23-1|TRBJ2-1
TGCGCCAGCGGGCTAGCGGGGAATGAGCAGTTCTTC
CASGLAGNEQFF
>NA|NA|14|TRBV7-2|TRBJ2-7
TGTGCCAGCAGCCCCAGCCGGGACACCTACGAGCAGTACTTC
CASSPSRDTYEQYF
>NA|NA|17|TRBV14|TRBJ2-3
TGTGCCAGCAGCCAAGATTGGGTTTTGTCTAGCCGAGATACGCAGTATTTT
CASSQDWVLSSRDTQYF
>few|TRBD1|15|TRBV18|TRBJ1-2
TGTGCCAGCTCACCTTCGGACAGGGGGCAGGGTGGCTACACCTTC
CASSPSDRGQGGYTF
>NA|NA|12|TRBV10-3|TRBJ1-2
TGTGCCATCAGTGGACAGAAGACTGGCTACACCTTC
CAISGQKTGYTF
>NA|NA|17|TRBV27|TRBJ1-1
TGTGCCAGCAGTTTATCGGGTTGGGGCAGGGGGAACACTGAAGCTTTCTTT
CASSLSGWGRGNTEAFF